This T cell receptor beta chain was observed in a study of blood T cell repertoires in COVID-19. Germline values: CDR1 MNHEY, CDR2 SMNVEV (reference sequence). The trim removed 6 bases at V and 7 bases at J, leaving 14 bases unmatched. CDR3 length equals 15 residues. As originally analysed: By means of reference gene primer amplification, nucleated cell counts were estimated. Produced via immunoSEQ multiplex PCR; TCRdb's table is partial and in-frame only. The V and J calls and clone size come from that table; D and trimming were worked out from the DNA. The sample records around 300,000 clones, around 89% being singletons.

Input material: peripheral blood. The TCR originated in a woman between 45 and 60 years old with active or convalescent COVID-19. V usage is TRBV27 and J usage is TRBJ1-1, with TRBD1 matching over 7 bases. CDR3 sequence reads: CASRPTVTGVSEAFF. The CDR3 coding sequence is TGTGCCAGCAGGCCTACCGTCACAGGGGTCAGTGAAGCTTTCTTT.